This T cell receptor beta chain is from a study of immune cell composition in non-small cell lung cancer. Normal lung was taken at the farthest possible site, at least 3 cm from tumour. Sequenced by immunoSEQ multiplex PCR; TCRdb stores in-frame clones only, minus some. In the table there are some 16,000 clones, over 70% of which are singletons. Trimming shortened V by 0 bases and J by 0 bases, and 12 bases separated the two germline ends. CDR1 is SGHAT and CDR2 is FQNNGV in the germline V gene. CDR3 length: 17 residues. Separately, the same data were catalogued under a study of CD4 T cells in lung cancer.

The V and J genes are TRBV11-2 and TRBJ1-3; D is undetermined. This clonotype was sampled from a human donor with non-small cell lung cancer. The sequencing input was non-adjacent lung tissue. The CDR3 is CASSLEPSQSSGNTIYF. CDR3 nucleotide sequence: TGTGCCAGCAGCTTAGAACCGTCACAGAGCTCTGGAAACACCATATATTTT.